A selection of T cell receptor beta chains follows, all from one sample in a study of cytotoxic CD8 clonotypes in ibrutinib-treated CLL. Assay: immunoSEQ multiplex PCR; the TCRdb copy retains only in-frame clones and omits some. This repertoire shows about 150,000 clones, about 80% found once; its top ten account for around 4.9%. The sample in question was PBMCs, obtained after 24 months of ibrutinib treatment. The receptor source for this set is a human donor with chronic lymphocytic leukemia. CDR3s include the opening cysteine and the closing phenylalanine or tryptophan. Each record gives: J gene, D gene, V gene, CDR3 protein. D genes are given only for firm matches.

TRBJ2-6 NA TRBV6-5 CASRVRGSGANVLTF
TRBJ2-7 NA TRBV6-5 CASSYGRSSYEQYF
TRBJ2-1 NA TRBV30 CARDSGTYNEQFF
TRBJ1-6 NA TRBV27 CASAGEQGSPLHF
TRBJ2-1 NA TRBV7-9 CASSLAGPQNEQFF
TRBJ2-6 TRBD2 TRBV4-1 CASSQDRGVAGDSGANVLTF
TRBJ2-7 NA TRBV15 CATRGGGSSYEQYF
TRBJ1-1 TRBD1 TRBV6-5 CASSSGQGNTEAFF
TRBJ2-7 TRBD1 TRBV27 CASSLWVGTGGPLEQYF
TRBJ2-3 NA TRBV13 CASSPGTNLGVTQYF
TRBJ1-5 TRBD1 TRBV18 CASSPSQGMGPQHF
TRBJ1-4 TRBD1 TRBV27 CASSPGTGGREKLFF
TRBJ2-7 TRBD2 TRBV6-6 CASSPRLAGGYEQYF
TRBJ1-2 NA TRBV7-9 CASSSPGIGLDGYTF
TRBJ2-6 TRBD2 TRBV4-2 CASSQAGGSGANVLTF
TRBJ2-7 TRBD2 TRBV6-5 CASRAGGLAEQYF
TRBJ2-7 NA TRBV14 CASSPGQRQYF
TRBJ2-6 NA TRBV19 CATKPRPTGANVLTF
TRBJ2-1 TRBD2 TRBV30 CAWSGGGRQFF
TRBJ1-5 TRBD1 TRBV7-6 CASSLAAPGQGYQPQHF
TRBJ2-7 NA TRBV4-3 CASSQQREIHEQYF
TRBJ2-1 NA TRBV11-1 CASSLGGSSYNEQFF
TRBJ1-5 NA TRBV19 CATSGWGRNQPQHF
TRBJ2-7 NA TRBV7-9 CASSPLSGTVLYEQYF
TRBJ2-7 TRBD1 TRBV5-4 CASSLAGTGRSYEQYF
TRBJ2-5 TRBD2 TRBV5-1 CASSLGASGSVETQYF
TRBJ1-3 NA TRBV4-1 CASSPLGHGNTIYF
TRBJ1-5 NA TRBV30 CAWTPGRSQPQHF